This TCR beta chain was sequenced during a study of OX40 agonist ivuxolimab in advanced cancers. For the study at large: The mean age was around 56 years, ranging from about 23 to 79, with approximately 83% of participants male.

Study conclusions and caveats: Relative to CD4+, CD8+ T cells held more expanded clones on average. Normalized T-cell clonal expansion was also low in some nonresponders.

Note on this clone: The antigen is undetermined.

The V and J ends lost 6 bases and 2 bases, in that order; junction bases with no gene match: 0. The germline gives CDR1 MDHEN, CDR2 SYDVKM. CDR3 length: 12 amino acids. The protocol was immunoSEQ multiplex PCR, while the TCRdb copy is restricted to in-frame clones and leaves out a portion. The data hold 71,000 or so clones, with about 89% observed a single time. The source material was CD4+ or CD8+ T cells sorted from blood, sampled in a trial of the OX40 agonist ivuxolimab. The gene calls are TRBV28 and TRBJ1-2; 7 bases match TRBD1. This receptor was taken from an adult with an advanced solid tumor such as melanoma, head and neck, liver or kidney cancer. CDR3 coding DNA: TGTGCCAGCAGGACAGGGAACTATGGCTACACCTTC. Protein sequence: CASRTGNYGYTF.